One and the same sample provided the 19 T cell receptor beta chains below, sequenced in a study of control samples from healthy donors and cancer patients. The repertoire was sequenced with immunoSEQ multiplex PCR; TCRdb's copy has only in-frame clones and lacks some. Seen here are approximately 150,000 clones, under 96% observed once, and the top ten hold over 0.9%. The sequenced material came from blood. The receptors were gathered from a woman in her twenties or thirties in good health.

The chain uses TRBV2 and TRBJ1-3, with 9 bases matching TRBD1. CDR3 length: 15 amino acids. V was clipped by 5 bases and J by 0 bases; unmatched bases: 2. CDR1 is SNHLY, CDR2 FYNNEI, per germline. Here the CDR3 DNA reads TGTGCCAGCAGTCCGGGACAGGGCTCTGGAAACACCATATATTTT. Its translation: CASSPGQGSGNTIYF.

V and J are TRBV2 and TRBJ1-3, with D possibly TRBD1 on 6 matching bases. Trimming removed 7 bases from V and 3 bases from J, with 13 bases in between. The CDR3 has 14 residues. Germline V gene lookup returns CDR1 SNHLY and CDR2 FYNNEI. The CDR3 reads CASKEGGFGNTIYF. In nucleotides, the CDR3 is TGTGCCAGCAAAGAAGGGGGTTTTGGAAACACCATATATTTT.

The chain employs TRBV28 and TRBJ2-7; D unresolved. CDR3 size: 13 residues. Germline CDR1 and CDR2: MDHEN and SYDVKM. With 3 bases removed from V and 0 bases from J, the gap between germline ends came to 6 bases. The CDR3 region is CASSFTDSYEQYF. The CDR3 DNA is TGTGCCAGCAGTTTCACAGACTCCTACGAGCAGTACTTC.

The V gene is TRBV3-1 (or the pseudogene TRBV3-2), the J gene TRBJ1-6, with a weak D call TRBD1 (6 bases). Germline CDR1 and CDR2: LGHDT and YNNKEL (reference sequence). V lost 4 bases to trimming and J lost 10 bases, with 14 bases between them. The CDR3 loop spans 14 amino acids. The CDR3 coding sequence is TGTGCCAGCAGCCCCGACAGGTCCGGGTCACCCCTCCACTTT. Translating gives CASSPDRSGSPLHF.

This clone appeared a few times. This chain uses TRBV6-2 or TRBV6-3 with TRBJ2-3; a possible D gene is TRBD2 (6 bases). With 2 bases removed from V and 4 bases from J, the gap between germline ends came to 10 bases. Per germline, CDR1 MNHEY and CDR2 SVGEGT. The length of the CDR3 is 14 residues. In DNA, the CDR3 is TGTGCCAGCAGTTACGTAGGGGAGGCAGATACGCAGTATTTT. This translates into CASSYVGEADTQYF.

The V gene is TRBV30, the J gene TRBJ1-6; 7 nucleotides match TRBD1. J was trimmed by 7 bases and V by 0 bases; bases with no gene match: 9. Germline V gene sequence: CDR1 GTSNPN, CDR2 SVGIG (reference sequence). The CDR3 sequence is 16 residues long. In DNA, the CDR3 is TGTGCCTGGAGTGTACAGGGGCTAAGTAAAAATTCACCCCTCCACTTT. Translated: CAWSVQGLSKNSPLHF. The full variable domain, in which reference TRBV30 and TRBJ1-6 provide the parts outside the CDR3, is SQTIHQWPATLVQPVGSPLSLECTVEGTSNPNLYWYRQAAGRGLQLLFYSVGIGQISSEVPQNLSASRPQDRQFILSSKKLLLSDSGFYLCAWSVQGLSKNSPLHFGNGTRLTVT.

The chain carries TRBV6-5 and TRBJ1-3; D not certain. V was shortened by 4 bases and J by 0 bases, with 13 bases between the two germline ends. The CDR3 runs 16 residues. CDR1 is MNHEY and CDR2 is SVGAGI in the germline V gene. CDR3 coding DNA: TGTGCCAGCAGTTCTATGCAGGCGCGCTCTGGAAACACCATATATTTT. This translates into CASSSMQARSGNTIYF.

The chain has TRBV6-5 and TRBJ1-6; D remains unclear. Trimming shortened V by 5 bases and J by 8 bases, and 16 bases separated the two germline ends. CDR1 and CDR2 (germline): MNHEY, SVGAGI. The CDR3 spans 15 residues. Here the CDR3 DNA reads TGTGCCAGCAGTCGGGTGTGGGATATGGATTCACCCCTCCACTTT. Translated: CASSRVWDMDSPLHF.

The chain employs TRBV5-1 and TRBJ2-4; the D gene could be TRBD1 or TRBD2 (6 bases each). Per germline, CDR1 SGHRS and CDR2 YFSETQ. The V and J ends lost 2 bases and 2 bases respectively, with 14 bases between them. This CDR3 is 16 amino acids long. CDR3 region: CASSFSEGGSKNIQYF. In DNA, the CDR3 is TGCGCCAGCAGCTTTTCCGAAGGGGGGTCCAAAAACATTCAGTACTTC.

CDR3 residues: CASTDRENQPQHF. The CDR3 DNA reads as TGTGCCAGCACGGACAGGGAAAATCAGCCCCAGCATTTT. V usage is TRBV10-3 and J usage is TRBJ1-5, with 8 bases identical to TRBD1. The germline V gene encodes CDR1 ENHRY and CDR2 SYGVKD. This CDR3 contains 13 residues. J gave up 4 bases and V 10 bases, and 6 bases lay outside the gene matches.

This chain uses TRBV4-1 with TRBJ1-4, with TRBD1 matching over 9 bases. Germline V gives CDR1 MGHRA, CDR2 YSYEKL. This CDR3 contains 17 residues. Trimming at V came to 0 bases and at J to 2 bases, leaving 4 bases not matched to a gene. CDR3 sequence: CASSQERQGGTNEKLFF. In DNA, the CDR3 is TGCGCCAGCAGCCAAGAGAGACAGGGGGGGACTAATGAAAAACTGTTTTTT.

The CDR3 DNA reads as TGTGCCAGTAGTGACGGACCTAGACATAATTCACCCCTCCACTTT. It encodes CASSDGPRHNSPLHF. The V gene is TRBV19, the J gene TRBJ1-6; D remains ambiguous. The CDR3 consists of 15 residues. Germline V gene sequence: CDR1 LNHDA, CDR2 SQIVND (reference sequence). V lost 5 bases to trimming and J lost 5 bases, with 13 bases between them. Supplemented by reference TRBV19 and TRBJ1-6, the full variable domain reads DGGITQSPKYLFRKEGQNVTLSCEQNLNHDAMYWYRQDPGQGLRLIYYSQIVNDFQKGDIAEGYSVSREKKESFPLTVTSAQKNPTAFYLCASSDGPRHNSPLHFGNGTRLTVT.

CDR3 nucleotides: TGTGCCAGCAGCCATCGCGGGGATGCGGCCAAAAACATTCAGTACTTC. It yields the protein CASSHRGDAAKNIQYF. The chain carries TRBV11-2 and TRBJ2-4; a possible D gene is TRBD2 (6 bases). The germline gives CDR1 SGHAT, CDR2 FQNNGV. CDR3 length: 16 amino acids. The V gene lost 5 bases and the J gene lost 1 base, with 15 bases spanning the gap.

This chain links TRBV30 with TRBJ2-7; D call uncertain. The CDR3 extends over 11 amino acids. CDR1 and CDR2 (germline): GTSNPN, SVGIG (reference sequence). The V end was cut by 0 bases, the J end by 3 bases, with 3 bases between. This chain's CDR3 is CAWSVLYEQYF. CDR3 bases: TGTGCCTGGAGTGTACTCTACGAGCAGTACTTC.

This chain connects TRBV7-9 to TRBJ2-6; weak D call: TRBD1 (5 bases). Germline assignment: CDR1 SEHNR and CDR2 FQNEAQ (reference sequence). Trimming shortened V by 0 bases and J by 1 base, and 10 bases separated the two germline ends. The CDR3 has 17 residues. The DNA of the CDR3 is TGTGCCAGCAGCTTAGCACTGGGGCCATCTGGGGCCAACGTCCTGACTTTC. It specifies CASSLALGPSGANVLTF.

V and J are TRBV28 and TRBJ1-1, with D possibly being TRBD1 (5 bases). Looked up from germline, CDR1 is MDHEN and CDR2 is SYDVKM. The CDR3 has 13 amino acids. V lost 3 bases and J lost 3, with 8 bases in between. The DNA of the CDR3 is TGTGCCAGCAGTTTCGGAGGGGACACTGAAGCTTTCTTT. Translated, it gives CASSFGGDTEAFF.

J is TRBJ2-7 and V is TRBV5-4; tentative D call: TRBD1 (6 bases). CDR1 and CDR2 (germline): SGHNT, YYREEE (reference sequence). The CDR3 totals 16 residues. V lost 3 bases to trimming and J lost 2 bases, with 18 bases between them. CDR3 nucleotide sequence: TGTGCCAGCAGCTCAACCGTCCAGGGACATCCCTACGAGCAGTACTTC. It is translated as CASSSTVQGHPYEQYF. Complete variable domain (other parts from reference TRBV5-4 and TRBJ2-7): ETGVTQSPTHLIKTRGQQVTLRCSSQSGHNTVSWYQQALGQGPQFIFQYYREEENGRGNFPPRFSGLQFPNYSSELNVNALELDDSALYLCASSSTVQGHPYEQYFGPGTRLTVT.

The chain joins TRBV5-1 to TRBJ2-7, with TRBD1 identical over 7 bases. In germline, CDR1 is SGHRS, CDR2 YFSETQ. This CDR3 region has 12 residues. After removal of 7 bases from V and 3 bases from J, the junction contained 4 bases not matched to a gene. The CDR3 DNA sequence: TGCGCCAGCGGTCCAGGGGGCTACGAGCAGTACTTC. Translation: CASGPGGYEQYF. Variable domain in full (rest from reference TRBV5-1 and TRBJ2-7): KAGVTQTPRYLIKTRGQQVTLSCSPISGHRSVSWYQQTPGQGLQFLFEYFSETQRNKGNFPGRFSGRQFSNSRSEMNVSTLELGDSALYLCASGPGGYEQYFGPGTRLTVT.

The V call is TRBV3-1 (or the pseudogene TRBV3-2), the J call TRBJ2-2; D may be TRBD2 (6 bases). There are 14 residues in the CDR3. The V end lost 0 bases, the J end lost 8 bases, and 10 bases lay between the germline ends. Per germline, CDR1 LGHDT and CDR2 YNNKEL (reference sequence). The CDR3 DNA reads as TGTGCCAGCAGCCAAGATCCAGGGAGGGGGGAGCTGTTTTTT. Protein: CASSQDPGRGELFF.